This T cell receptor (beta chain) was captured in a study of Ad26.COV2.S vaccination and SARS-CoV-2 variants. The wider study: Once, or twice with 56 days between doses, Ad26.COV2.S was given intramuscularly.

TCRdb's copy holds only in-frame clones and misses some; the assay was immunoSEQ multiplex PCR. The repertoire consists of approximately 480,000 clones, with roughly 85% occurring once and the leading ten covering 10% to 15%. V was shortened by 1 base and J by 11 bases, with 12 bases between the two germline ends. This CDR3 is 12 amino acids long. The germline V gene encodes CDR1 SGHRS and CDR2 YFSETQ. Described treatment: about 20 received Ad26.COV2.S at low or high dose, single or two shots; about five received placebo; per-sample allocation not given. After the first vaccine or placebo injection, samples were drawn on day 63.

The specimen was peripheral blood, collected in a trial of Ad26.COV2.S vaccine versus placebo. The chain carries TRBV5-1 and TRBJ1-1, with D possibly TRBD1 on 6 matching bases. This TCR came from a person aged 18-65 years who received the Ad26.COV2.S COVID-19 vaccine or a placebo. CDR3 amino acids: CASSLLGGWAFF. The CDR3, as DNA: TGCGCCAGCAGCTTGTTAGGGGGTTGGGCTTTCTTT.